The entry that follows covers one T cell receptor beta chain sequence. These data are taken from a study of Tregs in tolerant kidney transplant recipients. V dropped 3 bases and J dropped 0; count of bases not matched to a gene: 4. The germline V gene has CDR1 LGHNA and CDR2 YNFKEQ. The length of the CDR3 is 16 residues. Generated by immunoSEQ multiplex PCR, the TCRdb table keeps only in-frame clones and is missing some. The data hold about 68,000 clones, with roughly 84% observed a single time. Unstimulated Tregs (CD4+CD25+CD127-) and CD4+CD25- non-Tregs were sorted from PBMCs. Sequenced material: CD4+ T cells from blood. This TCR was recovered from a human donor in good health. J is TRBJ2-2 and V is TRBV4-2, with 7 nucleotides matching TRBD2. The CDR3 region has the DNA TGTGCCAGCAGCCAGGGAAGCGGGGCGAACACCGGGGAGCTGTTTTTT. Translation: CASSQGSGANTGELFF.